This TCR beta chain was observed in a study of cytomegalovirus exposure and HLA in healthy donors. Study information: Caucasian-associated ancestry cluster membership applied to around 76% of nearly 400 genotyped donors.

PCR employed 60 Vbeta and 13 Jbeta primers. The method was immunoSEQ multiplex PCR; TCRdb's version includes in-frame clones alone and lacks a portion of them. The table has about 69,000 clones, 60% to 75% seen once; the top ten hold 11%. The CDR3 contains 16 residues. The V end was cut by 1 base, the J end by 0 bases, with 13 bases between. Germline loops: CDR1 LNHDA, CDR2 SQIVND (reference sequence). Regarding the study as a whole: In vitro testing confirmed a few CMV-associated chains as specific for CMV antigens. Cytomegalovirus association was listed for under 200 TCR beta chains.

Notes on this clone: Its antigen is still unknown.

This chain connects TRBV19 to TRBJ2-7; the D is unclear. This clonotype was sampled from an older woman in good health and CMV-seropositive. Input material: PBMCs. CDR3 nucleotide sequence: TGTGCCAGTAGTATAGGCTCGATAACTTCCTCCTACGAGCAGTACTTC. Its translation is CASSIGSITSSYEQYF.